The 15 T cell receptor beta chains reported below all come from one sample, sequenced in a study of cytomegalovirus exposure and HLA in healthy donors. It was with 60 Vbeta and 13 Jbeta primers that the PCR ran. Generated by immunoSEQ multiplex PCR, the TCRdb table keeps only in-frame clones and is missing some. The sample table includes approximately 120,000 clones. The sample consisted of PBMCs. Source of these receptors: a middle-aged man in good health and CMV-seronegative.

The chain carries TRBV29-1 and TRBJ2-7; the match to TRBD2 covers 9 bases. Trimming cost V 5 bases and J 4 bases; bases outside gene matches: 6. CDR3 length: 13 amino acids. In germline, CDR1 is SQVTM, CDR2 ANQGSEA. As DNA, the CDR3 is TGCAGCGTTTCTAGCGGGATTTCGTACGAGCAGTACTTC. Protein product: CSVSSGISYEQYF.

The chain combines TRBV11-2 with TRBJ2-7, with D tentatively TRBD2 (6 bases). The CDR3 length is 14 residues. Between the trimmed V and J ends, which lost 5 bases and 3 bases, there was a span of 14 bases. Germline-derived CDR1 and CDR2 are SGHAT and FQNNGV. The CDR3 DNA reads as TGTGCCAGCAGCCCAACGGGACTCAACTACGAGCAGTACTTC. Translated, it gives CASSPTGLNYEQYF.

V is TRBV5-1 and J is TRBJ2-7; 7 nucleotides agree with TRBD1. Germline loops: CDR1 SGHRS, CDR2 YFSETQ. After removal of 4 bases from V and 2 bases from J, the junction contained 6 bases not matched to a gene. The CDR3 runs to 14 residues. CDR3 sequence: CASSPDRAPYEQYF. Written as DNA, the CDR3 is TGCGCCAGCAGCCCCGACAGGGCCCCCTACGAGCAGTACTTC. The full variable domain, in which reference TRBV5-1 and TRBJ2-7 provide the parts outside the CDR3, is KAGVTQTPRYLIKTRGQQVTLSCSPISGHRSVSWYQQTPGQGLQFLFEYFSETQRNKGNFPGRFSGRQFSNSRSEMNVSTLELGDSALYLCASSPDRAPYEQYFGPGTRLTVT.

This chain connects TRBV5-1 to TRBJ2-5, with 10 bases identical to TRBD1. Trimming took 2 bases from V and 6 from J; bases not matched to a gene: 13. The CDR3 covers 17 residues. Germline CDR1 is SGHRS and CDR2 is YFSETQ. The CDR3 sequence is CASSLRSATGGSKTQYF. In nucleotides, the CDR3 is TGCGCCAGCAGCTTAAGGTCAGCGACAGGGGGCTCGAAGACCCAGTACTTC.

The rearrangement joins TRBV27 to TRBJ2-7; TRBD2 matches at 8 bases. V lost 5 bases to trimming and J lost 5 bases; unmatched junction nucleotides: 11. CDR3 length: 15 amino acids. Germline V gene lookup returns CDR1 MNHEY and CDR2 SMNVEV (reference sequence). In nucleotides, the CDR3 is TGTGCCAGCAGTAAGCCGGGACTAGGTTCGGACGAGCAGTACTTC. It is translated as CASSKPGLGSDEQYF.

The V and J genes are TRBV13 and TRBJ1-2; no clear D gene. CDR1 is PRHDT and CDR2 is FYEKMQ in the germline V gene (reference sequence). With 7 bases removed from V and 0 bases from J, the gap between germline ends came to 15 bases. This CDR3 comprises 15 residues. Here the CDR3 reads CASTRDGVSNYGYTF. As DNA, the CDR3 is TGTGCCAGCACCCGCGACGGGGTCTCTAACTATGGCTACACCTTC. Complete variable domain (other parts from reference TRBV13 and TRBJ1-2): AAGVIQSPRHLIKEKRETATLKCYPIPRHDTVYWYQQGPGQDPQFLISFYEKMQSDKGSIPDRFSAQQFSDYHSELNMSSLELGDSALYFCASTRDGVSNYGYTFGSGTRLTVV.

DNA for the CDR3: TGTGCCAGCAGAGGCCAGGGGGCTTTCTTT. Protein product: CASRGQGAFF. The V gene is TRBV28, the J gene TRBJ1-1; TRBD1 might be the D (6 bases). The CDR3 is 10 amino acids. Germline CDR1 and CDR2: MDHEN and SYDVKM. The germline V and J ends were trimmed by 6 bases and 11 bases, with 10 bases remaining between them. The entire variable domain, with the rest obtained from reference TRBV28 and TRBJ1-1, is as follows: DVKVTQSSRYLVKRTGEKVFLECVQDMDHENMFWYRQDPGLGLRLIYFSYDVKMKEKGDIPEGYSVSREKKERFSLILESASTNQTSMYLCASRGQGAFFGQGTRLTVV.

The chain links TRBV19 to TRBJ2-7; TRBD1 matches 9 bases. The J segment lost 3 bases and the V segment lost 6 bases, leaving 9 bases of the junction unmatched. Germline V lookup: CDR1 LNHDA, CDR2 SQIVND (reference sequence). The CDR3 totals 15 residues. CDR3 nucleotide sequence: TGTGCCAGTAGCGATCCCGGGACAGGGTACTACGAGCAGTACTTC. Encoded protein: CASSDPGTGYYEQYF.

The chain recombines TRBV19 with TRBJ1-3; D is possibly TRBD1 (5 bases). Deletions cut 5 bases from V and 7 bases from J, with 15 bases between. The CDR3 has 14 amino acids. Germline V gives CDR1 LNHDA, CDR2 SQIVND (reference sequence). The CDR3 protein is CASSPREGWNTIYF. As DNA, the CDR3 is TGTGCCAGTAGTCCAAGGGAGGGGTGGAACACCATATATTTT.

This chain joins TRBV15 and TRBJ2-6, with 7 bases lining up with TRBD1. This CDR3 contains 18 residues. Germline CDR1 LNHNV, CDR2 YYDKDF (reference sequence). The V and J ends lost 1 base and 0 bases, in that order; junction bases with no gene match: 6. CDR3 DNA: TGTGCCACCAGCAGAGGATCGACAGGGTTCTCTGGGGCCAACGTCCTGACTTTC. Residues: CATSRGSTGFSGANVLTF.

The genes are TRBV6-1 and TRBJ2-7; D uncertain. The CDR3 is made up of 13 amino acids. V lost 5 bases and J lost 5, with 13 bases in between. CDR1 is MNHNS and CDR2 is SASEGT in the germline V gene. CDR3 sequence: CASSRFLADEQYF. The CDR3 bases are TGTGCCAGCAGTCGTTTTCTGGCGGACGAGCAGTACTTC.

As regards this clone: One junction end disagrees with the germline gene, perhaps due to a read error. The chain uses TRBV6-4 and TRBJ2-2; 7 nucleotides match TRBD2. This CDR3 is built from 14 residues. Germline V CDR1 and CDR2: MRHNA, SNTAGT. The chain's CDR3 is CASSQGGRTGELSF. CDR3 nucleotide sequence: TGTGCCAGCAGTCAGGGAGGGCGCACCGGGGAGCTGTCTTTT.

The chain has TRBV6-1 and TRBJ2-5; 9 bases fit TRBD1. V lost 6 bases, J lost 4 bases, and 6 bases stayed unmatched. Germline V gene lookup returns CDR1 MNHNS and CDR2 SASEGT. This CDR3 has 14 amino acids. CDR3 coding DNA: TGTGCCAGCAGCCCCGGGACAGGGAGAGAGACCCAGTACTTC. Encoded protein: CASSPGTGRETQYF.

This sequence joins TRBV7-2 and TRBJ2-4; no clear D. The V end was cut by 2 bases, the J end by 1 base, with 9 bases between. The CDR3 has 15 residues. Per germline, CDR1 SGHTA and CDR2 FQGNSA. The CDR3 coding sequence is TGTGCCAGCAGCTTAAATGGTGGCGCCAAAAACATTCAGTACTTC. Protein: CASSLNGGAKNIQYF.

V gene TRBV10-1 combines with J gene TRBJ2-3; D unclear. Germline V gene lookup returns CDR1 WNHNN and CDR2 SYGVQD (reference sequence). The CDR3 totals 13 residues. V lost 2 bases and J 8 bases, leaving 11 bases between the germline ends. CDR3 coding DNA: TGCGCCAGCAGTGAGCCCGGTGTCCCTACGCAGTATTTT. Translated: CASSEPGVPTQYF.